These T cell receptor beta chains were read from a single sample in a study of T cell repertoires in cytomegalovirus infection. TCRdb re-analysed the reads in MiXCR, keeping a single row per CDR3 protein. The sample consists of some 270,000 distinct CDR3 sequences, roughly a fifth of them appearing once. No antigen has been identified for these receptors. The starting material was cultured PBMCs, obtained from culture after CMV antigen stimulation. These receptors all come from a human donor in good health (CMV status not recorded). Some clones in this sample may be carry-over from other donors' samples. CDR3s include the opening cysteine and the closing phenylalanine or tryptophan. Each record gives: D gene, J gene, V gene, clone size, CDR3 protein, CDR3 DNA. The D gene is left open where the match is weak. A clone size is listed for some rows: how often the clone was seen (once, few, many), or a class if it is expanded.

d_gene: .; j_gene: TRBJ2-5; v_gene: TRBV28; abundance: .; CDR3aa: CASSRASTETQYF; CDR3nt: TGTGCCAGCAGCCGAGCTAGCACGGAGACCCAGTACTTC
d_gene: TRBD1; j_gene: TRBJ1-2; v_gene: TRBV6-6; abundance: .; CDR3aa: CASARMIQGDYGYTF; CDR3nt: TGTGCCAGCGCTCGTATGATACAGGGGGACTATGGCTACACCTTC
d_gene: .; j_gene: TRBJ2-1; v_gene: TRBV12-3/TRBV12-4; abundance: .; CDR3aa: CASSLGGAASGKAYNEQFF; CDR3nt: TGTGCCAGCAGTTTGGGGGGGGCGGCTAGCGGTAAAGCCTACAATGAGCAGTTCTTC
d_gene: .; j_gene: TRBJ2-3; v_gene: TRBV7-2; abundance: many; CDR3aa: CASSLGLAADTQYF; CDR3nt: TGTGCCAGCAGCTTAGGCCTAGCAGCAGATACGCAGTATTTT
d_gene: .; j_gene: TRBJ2-3; v_gene: TRBV6-5; abundance: many; CDR3aa: CASSYWGTVADTQYF; CDR3nt: TGTGCCAGCAGTTATTGGGGGACCGTGGCAGATACGCAGTATTTT
d_gene: .; j_gene: TRBJ2-1; v_gene: TRBV12-3/TRBV12-4; abundance: .; CDR3aa: CASSLSSNEQFF; CDR3nt: TGTGCCAGCAGTCTCTCTAGTAATGAGCAGTTCTTC
d_gene: TRBD2; j_gene: TRBJ2-3; v_gene: TRBV6-2/TRBV6-3; abundance: few; CDR3aa: CASSYSFRGGERSSDTQYF; CDR3nt: TGTGCCAGCAGTTACTCTTTCCGGGGGGGGGAGCGATCGTCCGATACGCAGTATTTT
d_gene: .; j_gene: TRBJ2-1; v_gene: TRBV20-1; abundance: .; CDR3aa: CSASVMGEQFF; CDR3nt: TGCAGTGCTAGTGTTATGGGTGAGCAGTTCTTC
d_gene: .; j_gene: TRBJ1-1; v_gene: TRBV7-2; abundance: many; CDR3aa: CASSPSIGFNTEAFF; CDR3nt: TGTGCCAGCAGCCCCTCTATAGGGTTCAACACTGAAGCTTTCTTT
d_gene: TRBD2; j_gene: TRBJ2-1; v_gene: TRBV27; abundance: few; CDR3aa: CASSSWTSGRATQFF; CDR3nt: TGTGCCAGCAGTTCCTGGACTAGCGGGAGGGCCACGCAGTTCTTC
d_gene: .; j_gene: TRBJ1-5; v_gene: TRBV12-3/TRBV12-4; abundance: many; CDR3aa: CASSLTGHNQPQHF; CDR3nt: TGTGCCAGCAGTTTAACCGGGCACAATCAGCCCCAGCATTTT
d_gene: TRBD1; j_gene: TRBJ1-4; v_gene: TRBV2; abundance: .; CDR3aa: CASSVPGTGASTNEKLFF; CDR3nt: TGTGCCAGCAGCGTACCCGGGACAGGGGCCTCAACTAATGAAAAACTGTTTTTT
d_gene: TRBD1; j_gene: TRBJ1-1; v_gene: TRBV7-2; abundance: many; CDR3aa: CASSLDTGQGMNTEAFF; CDR3nt: TGTGCCAGCAGCTTAGATACAGGACAGGGTATGAACACTGAAGCTTTCTTT
d_gene: .; j_gene: TRBJ2-5; v_gene: TRBV10-3; abundance: few; CDR3aa: CAIAREEETQYF; CDR3nt: TGTGCCATCGCTCGCGAGGAAGAGACCCAGTACTTC
d_gene: .; j_gene: TRBJ2-3; v_gene: TRBV7-9; abundance: .; CDR3aa: CASSFPLVAASTDTQYF; CDR3nt: TGTGCCAGCAGCTTCCCCCTAGTGGCGGCTAGCACAGATACGCAGTATTTT
d_gene: TRBD2; j_gene: TRBJ2-7; v_gene: TRBV4-1; abundance: few; CDR3aa: CASSPGRGRTNYEQYF; CDR3nt: TGCGCCAGCAGCCCGGGGAGGGGACGGACAAACTACGAGCAGTACTTC
d_gene: .; j_gene: TRBJ1-2; v_gene: TRBV4-3; abundance: few; CDR3aa: CASSQEGRGGYTF; CDR3nt: TGCGCCAGCAGCCAAGAAGGAAGGGGTGGCTACACCTTC
d_gene: .; j_gene: TRBJ1-4; v_gene: TRBV28; abundance: .; CDR3aa: CASSYPGTRGNRANEKLFF; CDR3nt: TGTGCCAGCAGTTATCCGGGAACTCGCGGCAATCGGGCTAATGAAAAACTGTTTTTT
d_gene: TRBD2; j_gene: TRBJ2-5; v_gene: TRBV7-8; abundance: .; CDR3aa: CASSSRLAGGPGETQYF; CDR3nt: TGTGCCAGCAGCTCGAGACTAGCGGGAGGGCCTGGGGAGACCCAGTACTTC
d_gene: .; j_gene: TRBJ1-5; v_gene: TRBV5-1; abundance: .; CDR3aa: CASSSGSGQPQHF; CDR3nt: TGCGCCAGCAGCTCAGGTTCTGGTCAGCCCCAGCATTTT
d_gene: TRBD2; j_gene: TRBJ2-1; v_gene: TRBV19; abundance: .; CDR3aa: CASSDSGRTPYNEQFF; CDR3nt: TGTGCCAGTAGTGATAGCGGGAGGACCCCCTACAATGAGCAGTTCTTC
d_gene: .; j_gene: TRBJ2-1; v_gene: TRBV28; abundance: few; CDR3aa: CASSLAVFVNEQFF; CDR3nt: TGTGCCAGCAGTTTAGCTGTATTTGTAAATGAGCAGTTCTTC
d_gene: .; j_gene: TRBJ1-3; v_gene: TRBV7-2; abundance: many; CDR3aa: CASSLDPPGVSGNTIYF; CDR3nt: TGTGCCAGCAGCTTAGACCCACCGGGGGTCTCTGGAAACACCATATATTTT
d_gene: TRBD1; j_gene: TRBJ1-5; v_gene: TRBV27; abundance: few; CDR3aa: CASSRRQGGDQPQHF; CDR3nt: TGTGCCAGCAGTAGAAGACAGGGGGGAGATCAGCCCCAGCATTTT
d_gene: TRBD2; j_gene: TRBJ2-7; v_gene: TRBV28; abundance: few; CDR3aa: CASLPEGLAHEQYF; CDR3nt: TGTGCCAGTTTACCCGAGGGACTAGCTCACGAGCAGTACTTC
d_gene: TRBD2; j_gene: TRBJ2-3; v_gene: TRBV27; abundance: few; CDR3aa: CASSPGFSREVTDTQYF; CDR3nt: TGTGCCAGCAGCCCGGGGTTCTCGCGGGAGGTCACAGATACGCAGTATTTT
d_gene: .; j_gene: TRBJ2-1; v_gene: TRBV2; abundance: .; CDR3aa: CASSESVFNEQFF; CDR3nt: TGTGCCAGCAGTGAGTCGGTATTCAATGAGCAGTTCTTC
d_gene: .; j_gene: TRBJ2-3; v_gene: TRBV4-1; abundance: .; CDR3aa: CASSPGVRGRSDTQYF; CDR3nt: TGCGCCAGCAGCCCCGGGGTCCGGGGGAGGTCAGATACGCAGTATTTT
d_gene: .; j_gene: TRBJ2-2; v_gene: TRBV7-6; abundance: many; CDR3aa: CASSLPTVGGELFF; CDR3nt: TGTGCCAGCAGCTTACCTACTGTCGGTGGGGAGCTGTTTTTT
d_gene: .; j_gene: TRBJ2-7; v_gene: TRBV28; abundance: .; CDR3aa: CASSFSGASSYEQYF; CDR3nt: TGTGCCAGCAGTTTCTCCGGGGCCTCCTCCTACGAGCAGTACTTC
d_gene: TRBD2; j_gene: TRBJ2-7; v_gene: TRBV4-1; abundance: .; CDR3aa: CASSQELGGSAYEQYF; CDR3nt: TGCGCCAGCAGCCAAGAGTTGGGGGGGAGTGCCTACGAGCAGTACTTC
d_gene: .; j_gene: TRBJ2-1; v_gene: TRBV12-3/TRBV12-4; abundance: .; CDR3aa: CASSSLARGEQFF; CDR3nt: TGTGCCAGCAGTTCATTAGCGAGGGGTGAGCAGTTCTTC
d_gene: .; j_gene: TRBJ1-4; v_gene: TRBV11-2; abundance: .; CDR3aa: CASSFPGQAGEKLFF; CDR3nt: TGTGCCAGCAGCTTCCCGGGGCAGGCGGGCGAAAAACTGTTTTTT
d_gene: TRBD1; j_gene: TRBJ1-1; v_gene: TRBV6-8; abundance: .; CDR3aa: CASRRDSLNTEAFF; CDR3nt: TGTGCCAGCAGACGGGACAGCTTGAACACTGAAGCTTTCTTT
d_gene: .; j_gene: TRBJ1-5; v_gene: TRBV18; abundance: .; CDR3aa: CASSPAGLLDQPQHF; CDR3nt: TGTGCCAGCTCACCAGCGGGACTGCTAGATCAGCCCCAGCATTTT
d_gene: TRBD1; j_gene: TRBJ2-6; v_gene: TRBV6-6; abundance: .; CDR3aa: CASRDRGSGANVLTF; CDR3nt: TGTGCCAGCAGGGACAGGGGGTCAGGGGCCAACGTCCTGACTTTC
d_gene: .; j_gene: TRBJ1-5; v_gene: TRBV12-3/TRBV12-4; abundance: .; CDR3aa: CASRDRDRPQHF; CDR3nt: TGTGCCAGCAGAGACAGAGACCGGCCCCAGCATTTT
d_gene: TRBD2; j_gene: TRBJ2-2; v_gene: TRBV20-1; abundance: .; CDR3aa: CSAPRAGGRTGELFF; CDR3nt: TGCAGTGCTCCCCGCGCGGGAGGACGAACCGGGGAGCTGTTTTTT
d_gene: TRBD1; j_gene: TRBJ1-2; v_gene: TRBV28; abundance: few; CDR3aa: CASSSPRGQGNGYTF; CDR3nt: TGTGCCAGCAGTTCCCCGCGCGGACAGGGGAATGGCTACACCTTC
d_gene: .; j_gene: TRBJ2-1; v_gene: TRBV3-1; abundance: few; CDR3aa: CASSQTTLQISYNEQFF; CDR3nt: TGTGCCAGCAGCCAAACCACCTTACAGATCTCCTACAATGAGCAGTTCTTC
d_gene: TRBD2; j_gene: TRBJ2-1; v_gene: TRBV4-2; abundance: few; CDR3aa: CASSLPTSGGDNEQFF; CDR3nt: TGTGCCAGCAGCCTCCCGACTAGCGGAGGGGACAATGAGCAGTTCTTC
d_gene: .; j_gene: TRBJ2-1; v_gene: TRBV15; abundance: few; CDR3aa: CATSRARSGYNEQFF; CDR3nt: TGTGCCACCAGCAGAGCTAGGTCAGGTTACAATGAGCAGTTCTTC
d_gene: .; j_gene: TRBJ1-1; v_gene: TRBV28; abundance: many; CDR3aa: CASSQSTSEAFF; CDR3nt: TGTGCCAGCAGTCAGTCGACAAGTGAAGCTTTCTTT
d_gene: TRBD2; j_gene: TRBJ2-1; v_gene: TRBV10-3; abundance: .; CDR3aa: CAISESIGRDYNEQFF; CDR3nt: TGTGCCATCAGTGAGTCGATCGGGAGGGATTACAATGAGCAGTTCTTC
d_gene: TRBD2; j_gene: TRBJ2-3; v_gene: TRBV7-2; abundance: few; CDR3aa: CASSSSGRAGDTQYF; CDR3nt: TGTGCCAGCAGCTCCAGCGGGAGGGCCGGGGATACGCAGTATTTT